This TCR beta chain was identified in a study of memory CD4+ T cells and cytomegalovirus serostatus. The length of the CDR3 is 16 residues. Germline values: CDR1 MNHEY, CDR2 SMNVEV (reference sequence). V lost 3 bases to trimming and J lost 4 bases; unmatched junction nucleotides: 10. The sort gate was single viable CD3+CD4+CD8-CD45RO+ cells for memory CD4+ T cells. Findings and caveats of the study: About 40% of the roughly 150 known CMV-associated TCRbeta sequences appeared in CD4+ memory.

This clone was detected once. Its antigen is unknown. Assay: immunoSEQ multiplex PCR; the TCRdb copy retains only in-frame clones and omits some. Here the sample spans about 56,000 clones, around 79% being singletons. The chain carries TRBV27 and TRBJ2-7; 9 positions match TRBD2. The sequence was obtained from an adult in good health and CMV-seropositive. The material sequenced was memory CD4+ T cells from blood. The CDR3: CASSFFGSSGVYEQYF. For the CDR3, the DNA is TGTGCCAGCAGTTTCTTCGGGTCTAGCGGGGTATACGAGCAGTACTTC.